This passage covers 9 T cell receptor beta chains from one sample sequenced in a study of T cell changes during pregnancy in multiple sclerosis. The method was immunoSEQ multiplex PCR; TCRdb's version includes in-frame clones alone and lacks a portion of them. The table has approximately 100,000 clones, more than 85% seen once. Sequenced material: peripheral blood, taken after pregnancy. The source of these receptors is a female donor with multiple sclerosis, enrolled in a pregnancy study.

The chain employs TRBV6-1 and TRBJ2-5; 7 bases align to TRBD2. The germline gives CDR1 MNHNS, CDR2 SASEGT. This CDR3 is built from 14 residues. V lost 2 bases, J lost 5 bases, and 5 bases stayed unmatched. This CDR3 reads CASSESGGIETQYF. CDR3 nucleotides: TGTGCCAGCAGTGAATCGGGGGGAATCGAGACCCAGTACTTC.

This chain connects TRBV5-1 to TRBJ2-7; 7 bases line up with TRBD1. Unmatched junction bases numbered 8, after V lost 4 bases and J lost 7 bases. The V gene's germline CDR1 is SGHRS and CDR2 YFSETQ. This CDR3 spans 13 amino acids. CDR3 bases: TGCGCCAGCAGCGGCCGGGACAGAGGGGAGCAGTACTTC. This codes for CASSGRDRGEQYF.

CDR3 in DNA: TGTGCCAGTAGTGACAGAGTTCAGCCCCAGCATTTT. This gives the protein CASSDRVQPQHF. V and J are TRBV19 and TRBJ1-5; maybe TRBD1 (5 bases). The CDR3 is made up of 12 amino acids. V was clipped by 5 bases and J by 6 bases, with 8 bases between them. Looked up from germline, CDR1 is LNHDA and CDR2 is SQIVND (reference sequence).

The chain carries TRBV7-8 and TRBJ2-5, with 9 nucleotides matching TRBD2. CDR3 length: 16 residues. After removal of 2 bases from V and 5 bases from J, the junction contained 9 bases not matched to a gene. The germline V gene has CDR1 SGHVS and CDR2 FQNEAQ. DNA for the CDR3: TGTGCCAGCAGCTTATCGGGACTAGCCAGGAGGGAGACCCAGTACTTC. Amino acid sequence: CASSLSGLARRETQYF.

A few counts support this clone. This rearrangement joins TRBV7-2 to TRBJ2-7; tentative D call: TRBD1 (5 bases). This CDR3 comprises 14 residues. V was clipped by 2 bases and J by 5 bases, with 13 bases between them. Germline V gives CDR1 SGHTA, CDR2 FQGNSA. In DNA, the CDR3 is TGTGCCAGCAGCTTAATTCCCCAAGGGGACGAGCAGTACTTC. The encoded protein is CASSLIPQGDEQYF.

The chain uses TRBV2 and TRBJ2-5; D remains unclear. V was clipped by 3 bases and J by 9 bases, with 5 bases between them. CDR3 length: 10 residues. Per the germline V gene, CDR1 is SNHLY and CDR2 is FYNNEI. CDR3 nucleotides: TGTGCCAGCAGTGACGGTCCCCAGTACTTC. This encodes CASSDGPQYF. Based on the CDR3 plus reference TRBV2 and TRBJ2-5, the full variable domain is EPEVTQTPSHQVTQMGQEVILRCVPISNHLYFYWYRQILGQKVEFLVSFYNNEISEKSEIFDDQFSVERPDGSNFTLKIRSTKLEDSAMYFCASSDGPQYFGPGTRLLVL.

This chain connects TRBV5-1 to TRBJ2-4; 9 nucleotides align to TRBD1. The CDR3 contains 14 residues. Per the germline V gene, CDR1 is SGHRS and CDR2 is YFSETQ. The V segment lost 3 bases and the J segment 8 bases; nucleotides outside the gene matches: 6. This chain's CDR3 is CASSWGQGGDIQYF. Written as DNA, the CDR3 is TGCGCCAGCAGCTGGGGACAGGGTGGGGACATTCAGTACTTC.

The chain links TRBV5-6 to TRBJ2-3; D is possibly TRBD2 (6 bases). V was trimmed by 3 bases and J by 3 bases, leaving 8 bases between them. CDR3 length: 13 residues. Germline CDR1 SGHDT, CDR2 YYEEEE. CDR3 DNA: TGTGCCAGCAGCTCGGGAGAGACAGATACGCAGTATTTT. Translated: CASSSGETDTQYF.

CDR3 DNA sequence: TGCAGCGCTCCGTGGGGGGGGCGTGAAGCTTTCTTT. Translated, it gives CSAPWGGREAFF. This chain uses TRBV29-1 with TRBJ1-1; D might be TRBD1 (6 bases). The CDR3 length is 12 residues. V was clipped by 7 bases and J by 7 bases, with 16 bases between them. Germline lookup yields CDR1 SQVTM and CDR2 ANQGSEA.